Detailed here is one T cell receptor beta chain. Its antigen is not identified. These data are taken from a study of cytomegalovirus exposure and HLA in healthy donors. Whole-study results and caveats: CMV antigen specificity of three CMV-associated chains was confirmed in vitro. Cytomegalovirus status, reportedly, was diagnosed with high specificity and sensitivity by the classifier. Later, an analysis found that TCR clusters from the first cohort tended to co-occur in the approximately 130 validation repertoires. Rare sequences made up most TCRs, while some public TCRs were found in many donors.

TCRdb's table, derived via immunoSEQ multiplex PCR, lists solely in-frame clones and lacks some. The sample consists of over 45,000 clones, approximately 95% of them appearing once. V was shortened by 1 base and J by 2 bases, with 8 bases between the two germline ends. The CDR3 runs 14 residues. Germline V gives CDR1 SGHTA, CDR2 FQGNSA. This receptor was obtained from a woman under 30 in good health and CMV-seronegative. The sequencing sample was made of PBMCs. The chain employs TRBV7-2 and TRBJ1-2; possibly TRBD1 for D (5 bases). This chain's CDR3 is CASSLGQGNYGYTF. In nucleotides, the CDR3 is TGTGCCAGCAGCTTAGGCCAGGGAAACTATGGCTACACCTTC.